Listed here are 9 T cell receptor beta chains from one sample, sequenced in a study of Ad26.COV2.S vaccination and SARS-CoV-2 variants. Generated by immunoSEQ multiplex PCR, the TCRdb table keeps only in-frame clones and is missing some. The repertoire consists of 300,000 to 400,000 clones, with 75% to 90% occurring once and the leading ten covering around 4.5%. The treatment here: 15 to 20 received Ad26.COV2.S at low or high dose, single or two shots; five or six received placebo; per-sample allocation not given. Each sample was drawn 63 days after the first injection (of vaccine or placebo). The sequences come from peripheral blood, collected in a trial of Ad26.COV2.S vaccine versus placebo. The receptors were sampled from a person between 18 and 59 years old who received the Ad26.COV2.S COVID-19 vaccine or a placebo.

The V call is TRBV6-5, the J call TRBJ1-2; tentative D call: TRBD1 (6 bases). Germline CDR1 is MNHEY and CDR2 is SVGAGI. The germline V and J ends were trimmed by 7 bases and 4 bases, with 13 bases remaining between them. CDR3 length: 13 amino acids. The CDR3 region is CASTADRAYGYTF. Here the CDR3 DNA reads TGTGCCAGCACCGCGGACAGAGCCTATGGCTACACCTTC.

The rearrangement uses TRBV3-1 (or the pseudogene TRBV3-2) and TRBJ1-6; no clear D gene. This CDR3 contains 16 residues. V lost 4 bases and J 10 bases, leaving 20 bases between the germline ends. CDR1 is LGHDT, CDR2 YNNKEL, per germline (reference sequence). CDR3 coding DNA: TGTGCCAGCAGCCCTTTACTGGGATCCCTCCCCTCACCCCTCCACTTT. It codes for CASSPLLGSLPSPLHF.

In regard to this clone: Other DNA variants within this sample encode the same CDR3. The chain employs TRBV10-3 and TRBJ2-2, with D possibly matching TRBD2 (5 bases). The CDR3 spans 13 residues. Germline V gene sequence: CDR1 ENHRY, CDR2 SYGVKD. Trimming removed 3 bases from V and 4 bases from J, with 6 bases in between. This CDR3 is CAISELGTGELFF. In DNA, the CDR3 is TGTGCCATCAGTGAACTAGGCACCGGGGAGCTGTTTTTT.

The CDR3 reads CASSAEGQVINTIYF. CDR3 bases: TGTGCCAGCAGCGCCGAGGGACAGGTCATAAACACCATATATTTT. V usage is TRBV5-4 and J usage is TRBJ1-3, with 8 bases that match TRBD1. The CDR3 spans 15 residues. V lost 4 bases and J lost 6; bases outside the gene matches: 9. Per germline, CDR1 SGHNT and CDR2 YYREEE (reference sequence).

The chain joins TRBV7-3 to TRBJ2-7, with TRBD2 identical over 7 bases. The CDR3 contains 14 residues. V lost 5 bases to trimming and J lost 3 bases; unmatched junction nucleotides: 7. Germline values: CDR1 SGHTA, CDR2 FQGTGA. The CDR3 DNA is TGTGCCAGCAGCCCACGTCCTAGCGGCTACGAGCAGTACTTC. It encodes CASSPRPSGYEQYF.

The chain carries TRBV15 and TRBJ2-5; D remains unclear. The CDR3 is made up of 14 amino acids. CDR1 is LNHNV and CDR2 is YYDKDF in the germline V gene (reference sequence). Trimming took 0 bases from V and 2 from J, leaving 7 bases between them. The CDR3 reads CATSREGNQETQYF. CDR3 coding DNA: TGTGCCACCAGCAGAGAGGGTAATCAAGAGACCCAGTACTTC.

V and J are TRBV12-3 or TRBV12-4 and TRBJ2-3; TRBD1 might be the D (5 bases). The CDR3 consists of 13 residues. V gave up 5 bases and J gave up 3 bases, with 9 bases separating them. The CDR3 loop is CASSPDKTDTQYF. CDR3 bases: TGTGCCAGCAGTCCGGACAAGACAGATACGCAGTATTTT.

The chain combines TRBV6-2 or TRBV6-3 with TRBJ2-5, with D maybe TRBD1 (5 bases). The germline V gene has CDR1 MNHEY and CDR2 SVGEGT. This CDR3 spans 15 amino acids. V lost 0 bases and J 5 bases, leaving 13 bases between the germline ends. The CDR3 region is CASSYSQGSEETQYF. The CDR3 DNA reads as TGTGCCAGCAGTTACTCGCAGGGTTCGGAGGAGACCCAGTACTTC.

This clone was detected once. The chain joins TRBV7-2 to TRBJ1-3; D remains ambiguous. The V gene lost 6 bases and the J gene lost 4 bases, with 13 bases spanning the gap. This CDR3 is built from 14 residues. Germline V CDR1 and CDR2: SGHTA, FQGNSA. The CDR3 DNA sequence: TGTGCCAGCAGACGTACTAAGGACGGAAACACCATATATTTT. Amino acids: CASRRTKDGNTIYF. Together with reference TRBV7-2 and TRBJ1-3, the CDR3 gives the full variable domain: GAGVSQSPSNKVTEKGKDVELRCDPISGHTALYWYRQSLGQGLEFLIYFQGNSAPDKSGLPSDRFSAERTGGSVSTLTIQRTQQEDSAVYLCASRRTKDGNTIYFGEGSWLTVV.